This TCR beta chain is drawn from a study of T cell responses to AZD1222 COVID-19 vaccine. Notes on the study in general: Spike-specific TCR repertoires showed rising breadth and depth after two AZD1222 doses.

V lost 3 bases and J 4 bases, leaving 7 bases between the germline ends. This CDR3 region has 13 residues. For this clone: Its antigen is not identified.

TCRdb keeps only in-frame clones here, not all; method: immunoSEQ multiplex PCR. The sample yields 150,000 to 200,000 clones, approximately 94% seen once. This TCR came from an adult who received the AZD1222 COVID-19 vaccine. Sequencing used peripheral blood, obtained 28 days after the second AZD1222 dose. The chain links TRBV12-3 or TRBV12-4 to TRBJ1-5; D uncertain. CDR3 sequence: CASSLDVNQPQHF. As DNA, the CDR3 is TGTGCCAGCAGTTTGGACGTTAATCAGCCCCAGCATTTT.